The rows below give T cell receptor beta chains drawn from one sample of a study of control samples from healthy donors and cancer patients. Generated by immunoSEQ multiplex PCR, the TCRdb table keeps only in-frame clones and is missing some. The sample consists of over 150,000 clones, 94% of them appearing once. The sequenced sample was blood. The receptors stem from a woman between 18 and 29 years old in good health. Each CDR3 is given without its conserved first and last residue. Only some rows state a clone size, as once, few, many or a class for expanded clones.

len: 12
v_gene: TRBV15
abundance: -
CDR3aa: ATSPGTGDHEQY

len: 10
v_gene: TRBV20-1
abundance: -
CDR3aa: SASKSNEKLF

len: 11
v_gene: TRBV6-5
abundance: once
CDR3aa: ASSYRGNTEAF

len: 13
v_gene: TRBV24-1
abundance: -
CDR3aa: ATSGPQSISDTQY

len: 13
v_gene: TRBV11-3
abundance: -
CDR3aa: ASSLGVGGEETQY

len: 16
v_gene: TRBV28
abundance: -
CDR3aa: ASSLLFLGRGGQETQY

len: 13
v_gene: TRBV7-2
abundance: -
CDR3aa: ASSRRPPGAGELF

len: 10
v_gene: TRBV29-1
abundance: -
CDR3aa: STGGGRETQY

len: 12
v_gene: TRBV2
abundance: -
CDR3aa: ASSGTGGAETQY

len: 13
v_gene: TRBV11-2
abundance: -
CDR3aa: ASSSQGQSYNEQF

len: 14
v_gene: TRBV6-4
abundance: -
CDR3aa: ASSDSASGWEETQY

len: 11
v_gene: TRBV6-5
abundance: -
CDR3aa: ASSPDGGGEQY

len: 11
v_gene: TRBV7-3
abundance: once
CDR3aa: ASSEDRVTEAF

len: 17
v_gene: TRBV4-1
abundance: -
CDR3aa: ASSLRGSGGLSSTDTQY

len: 9
v_gene: TRBV12-3/TRBV12-4
abundance: -
CDR3aa: ASSRDLEAF

len: 13
v_gene: TRBV9
abundance: -
CDR3aa: ASSVGTSSSGELF

len: 10
v_gene: TRBV7-9
abundance: -
CDR3aa: ASSPYQETQY

len: 13
v_gene: TRBV15
abundance: once
CDR3aa: ATSLPGARANEQF

len: 14
v_gene: TRBV27
abundance: -
CDR3aa: ASTKGGGRAIGELF

len: 13
v_gene: TRBV6-5
abundance: -
CDR3aa: ASSLTGVLRETQY